This T cell receptor (beta chain) was obtained from a study of vaccination and CD4 T cells after COVID-19. Across the whole study: Stimuli were overlapping spike peptide pools of SARS-CoV-2 and three common cold coronaviruses (HCoV-NL63, HCoV-OC43, HCoV-229E). Broader study findings: Convalescent patients had a median around 90% of post-vaccine SARS-CoV-2-reactive clones that were detected only after vaccination, not before it.

The V end lost 5 bases, the J end lost 7 bases, and 24 bases lay between the germline ends. CDR1 MNHEY and CDR2 SMNVEV come from the germline V gene (reference sequence). The CDR3 is 18 amino acids. Treatment here: approximately 9-day PBMC culture with coronavirus spike peptide pools or control peptides (ViraFEST assay). The unexposed donor provided CD4+ T cells, which were taken before the COVID-19 pandemic (2011-2018). The Oncomine TCR Beta short-read assay was what sequenced the DNA obtained from cultured CD4+ T cells. Someone extracted genomic DNA from cultured CD4+ T cells. TCRdb used MiXCR to reprocess the PCR reads, holding one entry per CDR3 protein. Of more than 6,500 distinct CDR3 sequences in the sample, around two fifths were seen once. Note on this clonotype: Its target is unknown.

The clonotype originates from a human donor in good health. The chain couples TRBV27 to TRBJ1-6; D is perhaps TRBD1 (5 bases). The sequenced sample consisted of CD4+ T cells from blood, cultured in vitro. CDR3: CASSHWGGGTVTNSPLHF. CDR3 in DNA: TGTGCCAGCAGTCACTGGGGCGGCGGCACAGTCACCAATTCACCCCTCCACTTT.